This T cell receptor (beta chain) was identified during a study of T cells in Graves' hyperthyroidism and ophthalmopathy. Study details: Prior to any treatment, at the point of initial diagnosis, peripheral blood was collected. General observations from the study: Peripheral blood also featured most of the thyroid clonotypes expanded above 0.001. Ophthalmopathy, which appeared later, was predicted by the model a median 6.5 months before onset.

RNA transcripts were the template for amplifying TCR beta CDR3 regions. A set of HTBI primers served as the primers for a first-round RT-PCR of the TCR CDR3. Using its own MiXCR run on the multiplex PCR reads, TCRdb lists one record per CDR3 protein. The table records hundreds of thousands of distinct CDR3 sequences, 11% to 15% of them present only once. Germline loops: CDR1 SEHNR, CDR2 FQNEAQ (reference sequence). The CDR3 runs to 16 residues. V trimming: 5 bases; J trimming: 1 base; junction bases outside the gene matches: 11. Regarding this clonotype: Its target is not known.

The specimen sequenced was blood. V gene TRBV7-9 combines with J gene TRBJ2-7; 7 nucleotides agree with TRBD2. This clonotype was sampled from a woman aged 25 to 39 with Graves' hyperthyroidism. This CDR3 reads CASSRAAGVRSYEQYF. In nucleotides, the CDR3 is TGTGCCAGCAGCCGGGCCGCGGGAGTGAGGTCCTACGAGCAGTACTTC.